Listed below are T cell receptor beta chains from one sample, sequenced in a study of T cells in tumors after PD-1 blockade. TCRdb keeps only in-frame clones here, not all; method: immunoSEQ multiplex PCR. The table shows fewer than 50,000 clones, with 81% occurring only once. This specimen was PBMCs, taken before anti-PD-1 treatment. The receptors come from a human donor with basal cell carcinoma. CDR3s include the opening cysteine and the closing phenylalanine or tryptophan. Each record gives: D gene, V gene, J gene, clone size, CDR3 protein, CDR3 DNA. The D gene is left open where the match is weak. Where a row states a size, it is once, few, many or the class of an expanded clone; other rows omit it.

d_gene: -
v_gene: TRBV28
j_gene: TRBJ1-2
abundance: -
CDR3aa: CASSKTGYGYTF
CDR3nt: TGTGCCAGCAGCAAAACAGGGTATGGCTACACCTTC

d_gene: -
v_gene: TRBV5-1
j_gene: TRBJ1-2
abundance: -
CDR3aa: CATSGTGDAYGYTF
CDR3nt: TGCGCCACCAGCGGGACGGGGGACGCCTATGGCTACACCTTC

d_gene: -
v_gene: TRBV12-3/TRBV12-4
j_gene: TRBJ1-3
abundance: -
CDR3aa: CASSSGTFVYF
CDR3nt: TGTGCCAGCAGTTCGGGGACGTTCGTCTATTTT

d_gene: -
v_gene: TRBV19
j_gene: TRBJ1-5
abundance: -
CDR3aa: CAASRDLSNQPQHF
CDR3nt: TGTGCCGCAAGCCGGGACCTTAGCAATCAGCCCCAGCATTTT

d_gene: TRBD1
v_gene: TRBV19
j_gene: TRBJ1-6
abundance: -
CDR3aa: CASSGTGISPLHF
CDR3nt: TGTGCCAGTTCGGGGACAGGTATTTCACCCCTCCACTTT

d_gene: -
v_gene: TRBV21-1
j_gene: TRBJ2-7
abundance: -
CDR3aa: CASSKSGTPSSYEQYF
CDR3nt: TGTGCCAGCAGCAAGTCCGGGACGCCGAGCTCCTACGAGCAGTACTTC

d_gene: -
v_gene: TRBV5-6
j_gene: TRBJ1-5
abundance: -
CDR3aa: CASSLGQYSNQPQHF
CDR3nt: TGTGCCAGCAGCTTGGGACAGTATAGCAATCAGCCCCAGCATTTT

d_gene: -
v_gene: TRBV6-4
j_gene: TRBJ2-3
abundance: once
CDR3aa: CASSAGETDTQYF
CDR3nt: TGTGCCAGCAGTGCTGGGGAAACAGATACGCAGTATTTT

d_gene: TRBD1
v_gene: TRBV27
j_gene: TRBJ1-2
abundance: few
CDR3aa: CASSSPGTGHYGYTF
CDR3nt: TGTGCCAGCAGTTCCCCCGGGACAGGGCACTATGGCTACACCTTC

d_gene: TRBD1
v_gene: TRBV6-2/TRBV6-3
j_gene: TRBJ1-5
abundance: -
CDR3aa: CASSKPQGVGNQPQHF
CDR3nt: TGTGCCAGCAGCAAACCTCAGGGGGTTGGCAATCAGCCCCAGCATTTT

d_gene: -
v_gene: TRBV6-5
j_gene: TRBJ2-4
abundance: once
CDR3aa: CASSHRERGNIQYF
CDR3nt: TGTGCCAGCAGCCACAGGGAAAGGGGAAACATTCAGTACTTC

d_gene: -
v_gene: TRBV6-4
j_gene: TRBJ1-5
abundance: -
CDR3aa: CASSVEYSNQPQHF
CDR3nt: TGTGCCAGCAGTGTGGAGTATAGCAATCAGCCCCAGCATTTT

d_gene: -
v_gene: TRBV6-5
j_gene: TRBJ2-7
abundance: -
CDR3aa: CASQTFRGPDYEQYF
CDR3nt: TGTGCCAGCCAAACCTTCCGGGGGCCAGACTACGAGCAGTACTTC

d_gene: -
v_gene: TRBV7-2
j_gene: TRBJ1-1
abundance: few
CDR3aa: CASRYGGANTEAFF
CDR3nt: TGTGCCAGCAGGTACGGAGGGGCAAACACTGAAGCTTTCTTT

d_gene: TRBD1
v_gene: TRBV2
j_gene: TRBJ1-1
abundance: -
CDR3aa: CASSDTGQGGEPEAFF
CDR3nt: TGTGCCAGCAGTGATACGGGACAGGGGGGAGAGCCTGAAGCTTTCTTT

d_gene: TRBD1
v_gene: TRBV15
j_gene: TRBJ1-1
abundance: -
CDR3aa: CATSTDRGTEAFF
CDR3nt: TGTGCCACCAGCACGGACAGGGGAACTGAAGCTTTCTTT

d_gene: -
v_gene: TRBV5-1
j_gene: TRBJ2-7
abundance: -
CDR3aa: CASSLNYEQYF
CDR3nt: TGCGCCAGCAGCTTAAACTACGAGCAGTACTTC